This TCR beta chain was sequenced during a study of cytomegalovirus exposure and HLA in healthy donors. Study summary: One earlier analysis, a look at roughly 180 million T cells, found some 100 million unique TCR beta sequences. General observations from the study: TCR beta V- and J-gene trimming, according to a later analysis, was linked to a missense DCLRE1C variant. Analyzed later, most CMV-associated TCR beta chains appeared HLA-restricted.

This PCR relied on a set of 60 Vbeta primers and 13 Jbeta primers. Profiled with immunoSEQ multiplex PCR; TCRdb holds only in-frame clones, not every one. Here the sample spans around 160,000 clones, around three quarters being singletons. As to this clone: Antigen specificity is unknown. Since the CDR3 does not end with the conserved phenylalanine or tryptophan, this likely comes from a read error. It is unclear where the CDR3 begins or ends on the DNA, so no DNA is shown, and the CDR3 is as TCRdb lists it.

Germline loops: CDR1 LNHDA, CDR2 SQIVND (reference sequence). The CDR3 is 14 residues long, counting both termini. Specimen: PBMCs. The V and J genes are TRBV19 and TRBJ1-2; the DNA was not compared with TRBD1, the D call given in the table. The sequence came from a woman in her thirties or forties in good health and CMV-seronegative. The CDR3 sequence is CASSISGGTGMMGL.